Each of the 12 T cell receptor beta chains below was sequenced from the same sample in a study of blood T cell repertoires in COVID-19. Clones were sequenced by immunoSEQ multiplex PCR, and TCRdb holds only the in-frame ones, with some missing. The data contain under 450,000 clones, approximately 91% of them singletons. Sequencing was done on a sample of peripheral blood. These receptor sequences come from a woman in her forties with COVID-19, enrolled during active disease.

The sample holds a few counts of this clone. This chain joins TRBV7-3 and TRBJ1-2; D is possibly TRBD1 (6 bases). V lost 4 bases and J lost 8, with 17 bases in between. Germline V gene sequence: CDR1 SGHTA, CDR2 FQGTGA. The length of the CDR3 is 14 residues. The CDR3 DNA reads as TGTGCCAGCAGCTCAACCACACAGGGCCGCGGCTACACCTTC. Its protein is CASSSTTQGRGYTF.

This clone has only a few counts. This chain joins TRBV7-9 and TRBJ1-2; TRBD1 aligns across 8 bases. The CDR3 length is 14 residues. V shed 5 bases, J shed 6 bases, and the junction held 8 bases outside the gene matches. Germline assignment: CDR1 SEHNR and CDR2 FQNEAQ (reference sequence). As DNA, the CDR3 is TGTGCCAGCAGCCCGCAGACAGGGGTCGATGGCTACACCTTC. This sequence encodes CASSPQTGVDGYTF. Based on the CDR3 plus reference TRBV7-9 and TRBJ1-2, the full variable domain is DTGVSQNPRHKITKRGQNVTFRCDPISEHNRLYWYRQTLGQGPEFLTYFQNEAQLEKSRLLSDRFSAERPKGSFSTLEIQRTEQGDSAMYLCASSPQTGVDGYTFGSGTRLTVV.

In its sample, this clone was seen once. The rearrangement joins TRBV7-2 to TRBJ1-4; weak D call: TRBD1 (6 bases). CDR1 SGHTA and CDR2 FQGNSA come from the germline V gene. The CDR3 has 15 amino acids. V was pared by 5 bases and J by 5 bases, with 15 bases between. The CDR3 region has the DNA TGTGCCAGCAGCCGGCGAGGTAGGGGGAATGAAAAACTGTTTTTT. It encodes CASSRRGRGNEKLFF.

The rearrangement uses TRBV7-9 and TRBJ1-1, with 8 bases lining up with TRBD1. V was clipped by 5 bases and J by 1 base; unmatched bases: 3. The CDR3 covers 14 residues. Per germline, CDR1 SEHNR and CDR2 FQNEAQ (reference sequence). CDR3 protein: CASSPGQANTEAFF. The CDR3 DNA follows: TGTGCCAGCAGCCCGGGACAGGCGAACACTGAAGCTTTCTTT.

V usage is TRBV11-2 and J usage is TRBJ1-1; 7 nucleotides line up with TRBD1. Germline CDR1 is SGHAT and CDR2 is FQNNGV. With V trimmed by 1 base and J by 2 bases, 7 bases remained unmatched. This CDR3 has 16 amino acids. As DNA, the CDR3 is TGTGCCAGCAGCTTAGGTAGGGGGGACAGCAACACTGAAGCTTTCTTT. Translation: CASSLGRGDSNTEAFF.

This rearrangement joins TRBV28 to TRBJ2-7, with D tentatively TRBD2 (5 bases). In germline, CDR1 is MDHEN, CDR2 SYDVKM. The CDR3 is 14 residues long. Between the trimmed V and J ends, which lost 6 bases and 0 bases, there was a span of 12 bases. CDR3 residues: CASREERSSYEQYF. The CDR3 DNA reads as TGTGCCAGCAGGGAGGAGAGGAGCTCCTACGAGCAGTACTTC. Combining the CDR3 with reference TRBV28 and TRBJ2-7 gives the whole variable domain DVKVTQSSRYLVKRTGEKVFLECVQDMDHENMFWYRQDPGLGLRLIYFSYDVKMKEKGDIPEGYSVSREKKERFSLILESASTNQTSMYLCASREERSSYEQYFGPGTRLTVT.

This clone was recorded at least ten times. One end of the junction is discordant with germline, which a read error may explain. The CDR3 spells CASSSGQGKGANVLTF. CDR3 DNA sequence: TGTGCTAGCAGCTCCGGACAGGGGAAGGGGGCCAACGTCCTGACTTTC. The chain couples TRBV7-7 to TRBJ2-6; TRBD1 aligns across 9 bases. The CDR3 loop spans 16 amino acids. Germline CDR1 and CDR2: SSHAT and FNYEAQ (reference sequence).

The chain couples TRBV2 to TRBJ1-2, with D maybe TRBD1 (5 bases). Trimming took 4 bases from V and 4 from J, leaving 10 bases between them. The germline CDR1 and CDR2 sequences are SNHLY and FYNNEI. This CDR3 has 13 amino acids. This chain's CDR3 is CASSGGGSYGYTF. The CDR3 nucleotides are TGTGCCAGCAGTGGGGGGGGGAGCTATGGCTACACCTTC.

This chain uses TRBV19 with TRBJ2-2; 8 nucleotides line up with TRBD2. V lost 2 bases and J lost 5; bases outside the gene matches: 7. CDR1 LNHDA and CDR2 SQIVND come from the germline V gene (reference sequence). This CDR3 region has 16 residues. Written as DNA, the CDR3 is TGTGCCAGTAGTATACGGGGCGGGAGGTCGACCGGGGAGCTGTTTTTT. Translated: CASSIRGGRSTGELFF.

The chain recombines TRBV3-1 (or the pseudogene TRBV3-2) with TRBJ2-7, with unresolved D. This CDR3 contains 13 residues. The V gene lost 4 bases and the J gene lost 1 base, with 8 bases spanning the gap. The V gene's germline CDR1 is LGHDT and CDR2 YNNKEL (reference sequence). Here the CDR3 DNA reads TGTGCCAGCAGCCCACGGGTTTCCTACGAGCAGTACTTC. Translating gives CASSPRVSYEQYF.

The genes are TRBV28 and TRBJ2-3; a weak D match, TRBD2 (6 bases). This CDR3 is 14 amino acids long. Germline assignment: CDR1 MDHEN and CDR2 SYDVKM. V lost 10 bases and J 7 bases, leaving 21 bases between the germline ends. CDR3: CATIKRASVNTQYF. Written as DNA, the CDR3 is TGTGCCACCATCAAAAGGGCTAGCGTTAATACGCAGTATTTT.

This clone was counted once. The chain recombines TRBV27 with TRBJ1-3; no definite D call. The germline gives CDR1 MNHEY, CDR2 SMNVEV (reference sequence). The CDR3 extends over 17 amino acids. The V end lost 6 bases, the J end lost 1 base, and 19 bases lay between the germline ends. As DNA, the CDR3 is TGTGCCAGCAGAAAGTTCGGGCACGGGGATTCTGGAAACACCATATATTTT. Encoded protein: CASRKFGHGDSGNTIYF.